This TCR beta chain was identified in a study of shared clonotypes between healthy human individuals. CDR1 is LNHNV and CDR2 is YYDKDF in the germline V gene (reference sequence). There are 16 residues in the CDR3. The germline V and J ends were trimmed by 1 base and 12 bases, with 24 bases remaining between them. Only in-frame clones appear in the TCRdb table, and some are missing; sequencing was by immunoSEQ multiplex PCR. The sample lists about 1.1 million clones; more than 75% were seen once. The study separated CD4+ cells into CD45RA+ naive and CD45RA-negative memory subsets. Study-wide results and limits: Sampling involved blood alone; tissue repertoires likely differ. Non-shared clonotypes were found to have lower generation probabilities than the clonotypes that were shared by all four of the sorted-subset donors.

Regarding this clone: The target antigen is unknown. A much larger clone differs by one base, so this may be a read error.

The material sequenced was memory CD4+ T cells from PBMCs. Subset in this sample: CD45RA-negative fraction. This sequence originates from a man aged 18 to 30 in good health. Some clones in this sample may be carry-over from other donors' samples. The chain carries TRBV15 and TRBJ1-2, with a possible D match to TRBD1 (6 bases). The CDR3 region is CATSRVHRADPKGHTF. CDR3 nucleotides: TGTGCCACCAGCAGAGTCCACAGGGCCGACCCTAAGGGCCACACCTTC.